This entry lists 32 T cell receptor beta chains sequenced from one sample in a study of tumor and adjacent non-tumor tissue in lung cancer. The library came from three nested PCR rounds adapted from ARM-PCR protocols. Via MiXCR, TCRdb re-called the multiplex PCR reads, giving one row per CDR3 protein. The sample lists around 210,000 distinct CDR3 sequences, 70% to 75% occurring once. RNA was extracted from bulk tissue without any cell sorting. Sequenced: lung tumor tissue. Every receptor here comes from a man in his sixties with non-small cell lung cancer.

The chain carries TRBV6-2 or TRBV6-3 and TRBJ2-7; no firm D call. This CDR3 is 16 amino acids long. Germline V gives CDR1 MNHEY, CDR2 SVGEGT. V was clipped by 4 bases and J by 3 bases, with 19 bases between them. The CDR3 coding sequence is TGTGCCAGCAGTTCCCGCTCAAGGACGGTCTTCTACGAGCAGTACTTC. It translates to CASSSRSRTVFYEQYF.

This clonotype was seen repeatedly, ten times or more. This chain joins TRBV20-1 and TRBJ2-1; D unresolved. V gave up 6 bases and J gave up 5 bases, with 8 bases separating them. The germline V gene encodes CDR1 DFQATT and CDR2 SNEGSKA (reference sequence). The CDR3 spans 11 residues. DNA of the CDR3: TGCAGTGCCTGGACCAACAATGAGCAGTTCTTC. It yields the protein CSAWTNNEQFF.

Note on this clonotype: At one of its ends the junction is not consistent with the germline gene, which may arise from a read error. The chain links TRBV11-3 to TRBJ2-5; D possibly corresponds to TRBD2 (6 bases). CDR1 is SGHNT, CDR2 YENEEA, per germline. This CDR3 region has 15 residues. CDR3 bases: TGTGCCAGCAGCTTAGGCAGACTAACGGGAGAGACCCAGTACTTT. Its translation: CASSLGRLTGETQYF.

As regards this clonotype: The junction shows a germline mismatch at one end, possibly a read error. The chain is built from TRBV6-5 and TRBJ1-4, with a possible D match to TRBD1 (5 bases). The germline V gene has CDR1 MNHEY and CDR2 SVGAGI. The CDR3 has 14 residues. CDR3 bases: TGTGTCAGCAGTATGACCCCGGCGGGGGAAAAACTGCTTTTT. It encodes CVSSMTPAGEKLLF.

For this clonotype: Because the CDR3 is missing its conserved closing phenylalanine or tryptophan, this is likely a read error. The chain has TRBV20-1 and TRBJ2-3; a weak D match, TRBD1 (6 bases). Trimming shortened V by 5 bases and J by 7 bases, and 31 bases separated the two germline ends. Germline CDR1 is DFQATT and CDR2 is SNEGSKA (reference sequence). The CDR3 covers 18 residues. CDR3 loop: CSAPPGHKTLGGRNTQYL. CDR3 coding DNA: TGCAGTGCTCCCCCGGGACACAAGACCCTCGGTGGTAGAAATACGCAGTATCTT.

This clonotype was seen once. Sequence at one end of the junction differs from germline and may be a read error. The chain carries TRBV20-1 and TRBJ1-5, with 9 bases fitting TRBD1. Germline values: CDR1 DFQATT, CDR2 SNEGSKA (reference sequence). The CDR3 is 15 amino acids. In DNA, the CDR3 is TGCAGTGTTAGACTAGGGACAGGGAGTTATCAGCCCCAGCATTTT. As protein: CSVRLGTGSYQPQHF.

This clonotype was seen only once. One end of the junction is discordant with germline, which a read error may explain. The V and J genes are TRBV4-1 and TRBJ2-7; the D call may be TRBD1 or TRBD2 (5 bases each). CDR1 and CDR2 (germline): MGHRA, YSYEKL. The CDR3 covers 16 residues. CDR3 region: CATSQDFGDVIYEEYF. In DNA form, the CDR3 reads TGCGCCACCAGCCAAGATTTTGGGGACGTAATATACGAGGAGTACTTC.

A note on this clonotype: One end of the junction does not line up with germline, which may come from a read error. The V and J genes are TRBV7-9 and TRBJ2-6, with unresolved D. CDR1 is SEHNR, CDR2 FQNEAQ, per germline (reference sequence). This CDR3 has 15 residues. This chain's CDR3 is CASSLNAAEANVLTF. The CDR3 DNA reads as TGTGCCAGTAGCTTAAATGCAGCTGAGGCCAACGTCCTGACTTTC.

To note about this clonotype: The junction and the germline gene differ at one end; a read error may be behind it. The chain uses TRBV20-1 and TRBJ2-5; 10 bases match TRBD2. This CDR3 is 17 amino acids long. CDR1 and CDR2 from the germline V gene are DFQATT and SNEGSKA (reference sequence). CDR3 sequence: CSTRLSSGSGGQETQYF. CDR3 nucleotides: TGCAGTACTAGGCTTTCTAGCGGGAGTGGGGGCCAAGAGACCCAGTACTTC.

With respect to this clonotype: Germline is not matched at one junction end, which may reflect a read error. This sequence joins TRBV11-1 and TRBJ2-7; tentative D call: TRBD1 (5 bases). CDR3 length equals 13 residues. The V gene's germline CDR1 is SGHAT and CDR2 FQDESV (reference sequence). CDR3 amino acids: CAGSTDKRGEQYF. Here the CDR3 DNA reads TGTGCCGGCAGCACGGACAAGCGTGGAGAGCAGTACTTC.

The chain has TRBV11-3 and TRBJ2-2, with unresolved D. This CDR3 region has 14 residues. The germline V gene has CDR1 SGHNT and CDR2 YENEEA. Between the trimmed V and J ends, which lost 5 bases and 2 bases, there was a span of 9 bases. In DNA form, the CDR3 reads TGTGCCAGCAGCGTTCGGTCTAACACCGGGGAGCTGTTTTTT. Encoded protein: CASSVRSNTGELFF. The variable domain in full, with the rest retrieved from reference TRBV11-3 and TRBJ2-2, is EAGVVQSPRYKIIEKKQPVAFWCNPISGHNTLYWYLQNLGQGPELLIRYENEEAVDDSQLPKDRFSAERLKGVDSTLKIQPAELGDSAVYLCASSVRSNTGELFFGEGSRLTVL.

Regarding this clonotype: One junction end does not reproduce the germline sequence, and a read error may be involved. J is TRBJ1-1 and V is TRBV11-3, with D unclear. The CDR3 has 14 residues. CDR1 is SGHNT, CDR2 YENEEA, per germline. Here the CDR3 DNA reads TGTGCGAGCAGCTTAACAGAGTCGAGGACTGAAGTTTTCTTT. Protein sequence: CASSLTESRTEVFF.

The chain has TRBV11-1 and TRBJ2-3, with D perhaps given as TRBD1 or TRBD2 (6 bases each). The germline V gene encodes CDR1 SGHAT and CDR2 FQDESV (reference sequence). The CDR3 is 15 amino acids. Trimming removed 6 bases from V and 8 bases from J, with 21 bases in between. CDR3 in amino acids: CASSFVRGASVTQYF. CDR3 nucleotides: TGTGCCAGCAGTTTCGTGAGGGGGGCGAGTGTTACGCAGTATTTT.

V is TRBV20-1 and J is TRBJ2-5, with D perhaps TRBD2 (5 bases). CDR3 length: 16 residues. V lost 0 bases and J 1 base, leaving 15 bases between the germline ends. Germline V CDR1 and CDR2: DFQATT, SNEGSKA (reference sequence). CDR3 DNA: TGCAGTGCTAGAGATCTTCAGACTACCCGCCAAGAGACCCAGTACTTC. Its protein is CSARDLQTTRQETQYF.

Concerning this clonotype itself: Given the absence of the conserved phenylalanine or tryptophan at the CDR3 end, a read error is likely. J is TRBJ2-6 and V is TRBV11-2; D is ambiguous. The germline V and J ends were trimmed by 10 bases and 5 bases, with 12 bases remaining between them. Germline CDR1 is SGHAT and CDR2 is FQNNGV. This CDR3 region has 13 residues. CDR3 sequence reads: CANSTIWANVLTL. Here the CDR3 DNA reads TGTGCCAACAGTACTATCTGGGCCAACGTCCTGACTTTG.

To note about this clonotype: A much larger clonotype is one base distant, so this may be a read error. The V gene is TRBV29-1, the J gene TRBJ2-1, with D perhaps TRBD2 (5 bases). The CDR3 loop spans 16 amino acids. Per germline, CDR1 SQVTM and CDR2 ANQGSEA. The CDR3 is CSGESGSATSYIEQFF. The DNA for the CDR3 is TGCAGCGGGGAGTCCGGAAGCGCTACGAGCTACATTGAGCAGTTCTTC.

The chain couples TRBV7-9 to TRBJ2-1, with TRBD2 matching 10 bases. V lost 3 bases, J lost 6 bases, and 5 bases stayed unmatched. The CDR3 loop spans 15 amino acids. Germline CDR1 SEHNR, CDR2 FQNEAQ (reference sequence). CDR3 DNA: TGTGCCAGCAGCTTCTCTAAGCGGGGGGGCAATGAGCAGTTCTTC. Protein: CASSFSKRGGNEQFF.

This sequence joins TRBV7-9 and TRBJ2-1; D is perhaps TRBD2 (6 bases). Germline assignment: CDR1 SEHNR and CDR2 FQNEAQ (reference sequence). V was trimmed by 6 bases and J by 6 bases, leaving 24 bases between them. This CDR3 has 17 amino acids. The CDR3 spells CASSPLSELWRGNEQFF. DNA of the CDR3: TGTGCCAGCAGTCCCCTTTCGGAATTATGGCGGGGCAATGAGCAGTTCTTC.

The chain employs TRBV10-2 and TRBJ2-1; TRBD2 aligns across 9 bases. The CDR3 is made up of 15 amino acids. V shed 6 bases and J 4 bases; nucleotides not matched to a gene: 7. Germline values: CDR1 WSHSY, CDR2 SAAADI. CDR3 loop: CASRFLAGPYNEQFF. The CDR3 region has the DNA TGCGCCAGCAGATTTCTAGCGGGACCTTACAATGAGCAGTTCTTC.

Note on this clonotype: A read error may explain this, as a much larger clone is one base away. This rearrangement joins TRBV20-1 to TRBJ2-1; a weak D match, TRBD1 (7 bases). Trimming cost V 7 bases and J 5 bases, with 15 bases left between them. CDR1 DFQATT and CDR2 SNEGSKA come from the germline V gene (reference sequence). The CDR3 runs 13 residues. Here the CDR3 DNA reads TGCAGTGTAACAGGGGACTTGAACAATGAGCAGTTCTTC. Protein sequence: CSVTGDLNNEQFF.

About this clonotype itself: A much larger clonotype is one base distant, so this may be a read error. The gene calls are TRBV20-1 and TRBJ2-7; TRBD2 might be the D (5 bases). V was shortened by 0 bases and J by 3 bases, with 9 bases between the two germline ends. The CDR3 covers 13 residues. CDR1 is DFQATT, CDR2 SNEGSKA, per germline (reference sequence). CDR3 protein: CSARDYGIYEQYF. CDR3 DNA: TGCAGTGCTAGAGATTACGGGATCTACGAGCAGTACTTC.

The chain has TRBV7-9 and TRBJ2-3; D call uncertain. V was shortened by 4 bases and J by 0 bases, with 14 bases between the two germline ends. The V gene's germline CDR1 is SEHNR and CDR2 FQNEAQ (reference sequence). CDR3 size: 16 residues. The CDR3 DNA reads as TGTGCCAGCAGCTCCCAGACCGGATTTAGCACAGATACGCAGTATTTT. Its translation is CASSSQTGFSTDTQYF. The complete variable domain, with remaining parts taken from reference TRBV7-9 and TRBJ2-3, reads DTGVSQNPRHKITKRGQNVTFRCDPISEHNRLYWYRQTLGQGPEFLTYFQNEAQLEKSRLLSDRFSAERPKGSFSTLEIQRTEQGDSAMYLCASSSQTGFSTDTQYFGPGTRLTVL.

Turning to this clonotype: At one boundary the junction diverges from the germline segment, which might be a read error. This chain uses TRBV11-3 with TRBJ2-1; no reliable D call. CDR1 SGHNT and CDR2 YENEEA come from the germline V gene. The CDR3 sequence is 14 residues long. The CDR3 DNA is TGTGCCAACAGACCACACGGACCGAGCAATGAGCAGCTCTTC. Its translation: CANRPHGPSNEQLF.

J is TRBJ2-3 and V is TRBV20-1; maybe TRBD1 (6 bases). V lost 1 base, J lost 6 bases, and 14 bases lay in between. CDR3 length equals 14 residues. Germline lookup yields CDR1 DFQATT and CDR2 SNEGSKA (reference sequence). CDR3 sequence reads: CSARVVQGRDTQYF. CDR3 DNA: TGCAGTGCTAGAGTTGTACAGGGTAGGGATACGCAGTATTTT.

Notes on this clonotype: It is likely a read error, because the conserved phenylalanine at the end of the CDR3 is missing. The rearrangement links TRBV11-3 to TRBJ1-6; TRBD1 agrees at 9 bases. The CDR3 extends over 16 amino acids. V was pared by 4 bases and J by 8 bases, with 9 bases of the junction left unmatched. Germline CDR1 and CDR2: SGHNT and YENEEA. The CDR3 sequence: CASSSSGTGLHSPLHY. In nucleotides, the CDR3 is TGTGCCAGCAGCTCCAGCGGGACAGGGTTACATTCACCCCTCCACTAT.

The V call is TRBV20-1, the J call TRBJ2-7; TRBD2 agrees at 8 bases. Germline V gene lookup returns CDR1 DFQATT and CDR2 SNEGSKA (reference sequence). This CDR3 has 13 residues. The CDR3 spells CRATSGVSYEQYF. CDR3 in DNA: TGCAGAGCCACTAGCGGCGTTTCCTACGAGCAGTACTTC.

The V gene is TRBV25-1, the J gene TRBJ1-1; D might be TRBD1 (5 bases). CDR1 and CDR2 from the germline V gene are MGHDK and SYGVNS. The CDR3 is 14 amino acids. The ends were cut back, 3 bases at V and 1 base at J, with 9 bases in the middle. The CDR3 coding sequence is TGTGCCAGCAGTGATGGGCAGGGGAACACTGAAGCTTTCTTT. Its translation: CASSDGQGNTEAFF. The full variable domain, its missing parts supplied by reference TRBV25-1 and TRBJ1-1, is EADIYQTPRYLVIGTGKKITLECSQTMGHDKMYWYQQDPGMELHLIHYSYGVNSTEKGDLSSESTVSRIRTEHFPLTLESARPSHTSQYLCASSDGQGNTEAFFGQGTRLTVV.

This clonotype occurred a few times. The gene calls are TRBV11-2 and TRBJ2-1; D is undetermined. Germline values: CDR1 SGHAT, CDR2 FQNNGV. The CDR3 is 11 residues long. Trimming stripped 6 bases from V and 10 bases from J, with 10 bases between. The CDR3 protein is CASSTSPEQFF. The CDR3 bases are TGTGCCAGCAGTACTTCTCCCGAGCAGTTCTTC. Filled out from reference TRBV11-2 and TRBJ2-1, the complete variable domain reads EAGVAQSPRYKIIEKRQSVAFWCNPISGHATLYWYQQILGQGPKLLIQFQNNGVVDDSQLPKDRFSAERLKGVDSTLKIQPAKLEDSAVYLCASSTSPEQFFGPGTRLTVL.

A word on this clonotype: At one boundary the junction diverges from the germline segment, which might be a read error. The chain has TRBV12-3 or TRBV12-4 and TRBJ2-5; 8 bases map to TRBD1. The CDR3 length is 15 residues. The DNA of the CDR3 is TGTGCAAGCAGTTTCAGGACAGGGAGCACGGAGACCCAGTACTTC. Amino acid sequence: CASSFRTGSTETQYF.

The V call is TRBV7-9, the J call TRBJ2-2; D gene ambiguous. Per the germline V gene, CDR1 is SEHNR and CDR2 is FQNEAQ (reference sequence). This CDR3 contains 15 residues. V was clipped by 1 base and J by 1 base, with 7 bases between them. CDR3 in DNA: TGTGCCAGCAGCTTAGGGGCAGGGAACACCGGGGAGCTGTTTTTT. Its protein is CASSLGAGNTGELFF.

Comment on this clonotype: Since no conserved phenylalanine or tryptophan closes the CDR3, a read error is the likely cause. The chain recombines TRBV6-1 with TRBJ1-2; no clear D gene. CDR3 length: 13 residues. Germline CDR1 reads MNHNS; CDR2 reads SASEGT. The CDR3 sequence: CTITPAISYGYTS. DNA of the CDR3: TGTACCATCACGCCGGCGATCTCGTATGGCTACACCTCC.

A note on this clonotype: An end of the junction differs from the germline gene, which may be a read error. V gene TRBV4-3 combines with J gene TRBJ1-2; TRBD1 might be the D (6 bases). CDR3 size: 16 residues. The germline CDR1 and CDR2 sequences are LGHNA and YSLEER. CDR3 nucleotides: TGCGCCAGCAGCCAAGGGGGGGGCGCTCGATACTATGGCTACACTTTC. Translated, it gives CASSQGGGARYYGYTF.